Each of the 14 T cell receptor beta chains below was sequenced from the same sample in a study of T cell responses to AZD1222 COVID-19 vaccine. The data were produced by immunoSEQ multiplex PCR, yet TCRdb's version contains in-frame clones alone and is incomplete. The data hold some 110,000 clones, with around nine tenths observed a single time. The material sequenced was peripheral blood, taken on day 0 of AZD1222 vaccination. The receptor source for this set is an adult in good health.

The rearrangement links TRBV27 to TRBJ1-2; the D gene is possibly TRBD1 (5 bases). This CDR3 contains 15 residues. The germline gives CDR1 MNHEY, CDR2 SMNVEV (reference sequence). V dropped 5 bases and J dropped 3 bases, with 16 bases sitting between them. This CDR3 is CASSPWGRGHYGYTF. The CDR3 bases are TGTGCCAGCAGTCCCTGGGGAAGGGGACACTATGGCTACACCTTC.

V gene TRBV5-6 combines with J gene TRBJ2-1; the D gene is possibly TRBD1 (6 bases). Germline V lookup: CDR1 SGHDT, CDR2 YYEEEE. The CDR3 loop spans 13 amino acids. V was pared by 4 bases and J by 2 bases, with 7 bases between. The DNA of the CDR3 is TGTGCCAGCAGCAAGGGGGCCTACAATGAGCAGTTCTTC. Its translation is CASSKGAYNEQFF.

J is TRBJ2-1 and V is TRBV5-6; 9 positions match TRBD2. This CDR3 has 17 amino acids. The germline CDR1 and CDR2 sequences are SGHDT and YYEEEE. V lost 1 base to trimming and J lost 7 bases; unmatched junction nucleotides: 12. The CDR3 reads CASSLRRSAGGPNEQFF. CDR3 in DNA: TGTGCCAGCAGCTTGAGGAGATCGGCGGGAGGGCCGAATGAGCAGTTCTTC.

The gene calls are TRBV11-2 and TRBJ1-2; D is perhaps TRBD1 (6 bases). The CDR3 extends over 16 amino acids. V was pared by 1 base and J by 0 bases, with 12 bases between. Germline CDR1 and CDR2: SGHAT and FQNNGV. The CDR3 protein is CASSLAWDIANYGYTF. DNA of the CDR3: TGTGCCAGCAGCTTAGCGTGGGACATAGCTAACTATGGCTACACCTTC. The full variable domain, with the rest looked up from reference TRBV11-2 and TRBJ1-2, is EAGVAQSPRYKIIEKRQSVAFWCNPISGHATLYWYQQILGQGPKLLIQFQNNGVVDDSQLPKDRFSAERLKGVDSTLKIQPAKLEDSAVYLCASSLAWDIANYGYTFGSGTRLTVV.

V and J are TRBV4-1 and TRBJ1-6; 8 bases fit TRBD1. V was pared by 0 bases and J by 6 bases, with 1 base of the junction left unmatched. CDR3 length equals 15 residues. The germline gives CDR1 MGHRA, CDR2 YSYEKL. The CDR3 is CASSQDDRGNSPLHF. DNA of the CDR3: TGCGCCAGCAGCCAAGACGACAGGGGTAATTCACCCCTCCACTTT.

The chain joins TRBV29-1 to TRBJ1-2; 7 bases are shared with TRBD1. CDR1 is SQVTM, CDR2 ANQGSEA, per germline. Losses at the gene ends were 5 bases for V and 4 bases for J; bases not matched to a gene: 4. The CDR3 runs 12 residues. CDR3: CSVIKGAYGYTF. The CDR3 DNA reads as TGCAGCGTTATTAAGGGGGCCTATGGCTACACCTTC.

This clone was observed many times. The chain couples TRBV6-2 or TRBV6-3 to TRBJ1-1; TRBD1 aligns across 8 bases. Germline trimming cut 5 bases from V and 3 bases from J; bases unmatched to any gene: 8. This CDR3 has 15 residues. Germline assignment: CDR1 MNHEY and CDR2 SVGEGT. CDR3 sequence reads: CASSQDRAAYTEAFF. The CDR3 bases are TGTGCCAGCAGTCAGGACAGGGCCGCCTACACTGAAGCTTTCTTT.

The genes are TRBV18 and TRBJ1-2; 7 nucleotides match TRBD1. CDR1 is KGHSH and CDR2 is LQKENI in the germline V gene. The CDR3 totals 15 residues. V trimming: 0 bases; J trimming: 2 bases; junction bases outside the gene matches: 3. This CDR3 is CASSPPLQGNYGYTF. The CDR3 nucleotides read TGTGCCAGCTCACCACCGTTACAGGGGAACTATGGCTACACCTTC.

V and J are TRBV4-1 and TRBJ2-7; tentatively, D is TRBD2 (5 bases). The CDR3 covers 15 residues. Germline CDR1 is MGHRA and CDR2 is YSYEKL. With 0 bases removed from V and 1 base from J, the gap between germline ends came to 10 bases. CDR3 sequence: CASSQEGKRSYEQYF. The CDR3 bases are TGCGCCAGCAGCCAAGAGGGTAAGCGGTCCTACGAGCAGTACTTC.

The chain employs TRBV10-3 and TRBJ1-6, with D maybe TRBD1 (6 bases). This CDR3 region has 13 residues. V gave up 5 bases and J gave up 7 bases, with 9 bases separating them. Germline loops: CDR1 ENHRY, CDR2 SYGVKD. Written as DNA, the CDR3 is TGTGCCATCAGTAGACAGGAGAATTCACCCCTCCACTTT. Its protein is CAISRQENSPLHF.

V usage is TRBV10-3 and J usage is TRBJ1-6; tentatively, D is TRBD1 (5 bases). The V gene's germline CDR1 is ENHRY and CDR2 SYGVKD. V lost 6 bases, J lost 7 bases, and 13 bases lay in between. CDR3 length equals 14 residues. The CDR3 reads CAIRGGIANSPLHF. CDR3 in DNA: TGTGCCATCAGGGGGGGGATAGCCAATTCACCCCTCCACTTT.

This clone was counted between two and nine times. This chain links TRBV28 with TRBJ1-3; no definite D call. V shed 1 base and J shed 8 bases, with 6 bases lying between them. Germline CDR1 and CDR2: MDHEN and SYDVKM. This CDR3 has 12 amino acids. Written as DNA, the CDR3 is TGTGCCAGCAGTTTATTCCGGGACACCATATATTTT. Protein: CASSLFRDTIYF.

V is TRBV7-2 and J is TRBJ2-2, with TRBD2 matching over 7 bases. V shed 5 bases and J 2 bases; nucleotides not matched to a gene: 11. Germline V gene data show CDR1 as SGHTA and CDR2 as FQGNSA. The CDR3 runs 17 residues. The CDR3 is CASSRLGGSVNTGELFF. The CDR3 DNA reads TGTGCCAGCAGCCGCTTGGGCGGGAGTGTAAACACCGGGGAGCTGTTTTTT.

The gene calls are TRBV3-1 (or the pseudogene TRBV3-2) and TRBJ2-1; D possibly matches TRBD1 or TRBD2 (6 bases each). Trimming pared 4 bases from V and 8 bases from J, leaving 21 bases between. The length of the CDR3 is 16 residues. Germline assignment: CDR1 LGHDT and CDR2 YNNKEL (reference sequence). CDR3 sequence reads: CASSPLHGGLGDEQFF. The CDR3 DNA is TGTGCCAGCAGCCCTCTCCACGGGGGCCTGGGAGATGAGCAGTTCTTC.